This T cell receptor beta chain stems from a study of blood T cell repertoires in COVID-19. Study as a whole: Acute-phase and convalescent COVID-19 samples originated in the United States, Italy and Spain. PBMCs, B-cell-depleted T cells, or T cells provided the cDNA or gDNA that made up the material.

In the study's own analysis: It was from reference gene primer amplification that nucleated cell counts were estimated. This table comes from immunoSEQ multiplex PCR, and its TCRdb copy is limited to in-frame clones, with some not included. Clonal size and the V and J genes are those of that table, whereas D and trimming came from the DNA. The table has tens of thousands of clones, about 89% seen once. Germline CDR1 and CDR2: MNHEY and SVGEGT. Trimming at V came to 2 bases and at J to 2 bases, leaving 9 bases not matched to a gene. The CDR3 covers 17 residues. The TCR was taken from a woman in her sixties or seventies with acute or convalescent COVID-19. This sequence joins TRBV6-2 or TRBV6-3 and TRBJ1-1, with 9 bases fitting TRBD1. Sequencing was carried out using peripheral blood. CDR3 sequence: CASSYPGQGWVNTEAFF. DNA of the CDR3: TGTGCCAGCAGTTACCCGGGACAGGGTTGGGTTAACACTGAAGCTTTCTTT.